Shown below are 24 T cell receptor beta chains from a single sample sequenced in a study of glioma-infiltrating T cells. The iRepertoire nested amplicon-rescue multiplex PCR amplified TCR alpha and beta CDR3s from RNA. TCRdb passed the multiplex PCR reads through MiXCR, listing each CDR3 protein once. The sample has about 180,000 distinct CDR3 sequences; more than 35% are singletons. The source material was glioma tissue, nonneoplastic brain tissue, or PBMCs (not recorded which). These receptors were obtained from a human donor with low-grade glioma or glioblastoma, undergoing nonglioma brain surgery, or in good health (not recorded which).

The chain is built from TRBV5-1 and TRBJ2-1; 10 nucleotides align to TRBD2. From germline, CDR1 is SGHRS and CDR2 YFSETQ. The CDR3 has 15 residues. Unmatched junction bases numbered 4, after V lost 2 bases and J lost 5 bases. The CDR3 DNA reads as TGCGCCAGCAGCTTCATAGCGGGGGGCCACAATGAGCAGTTCTTC. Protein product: CASSFIAGGHNEQFF.

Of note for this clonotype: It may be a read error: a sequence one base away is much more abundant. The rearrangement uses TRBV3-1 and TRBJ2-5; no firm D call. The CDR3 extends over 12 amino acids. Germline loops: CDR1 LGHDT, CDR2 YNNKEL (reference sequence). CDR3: CASSYYQETLYF. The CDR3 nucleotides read TGTGCCAGCAGCTACTACCAAGAGACCCTGTACTTC.

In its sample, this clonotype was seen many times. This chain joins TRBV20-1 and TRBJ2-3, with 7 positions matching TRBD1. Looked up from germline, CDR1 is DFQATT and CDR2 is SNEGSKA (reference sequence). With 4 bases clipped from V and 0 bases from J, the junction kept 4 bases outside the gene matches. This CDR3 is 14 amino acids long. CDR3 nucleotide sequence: TGCAGTGCTAAGACAGGGTTAAGCACAGATACGCAGTATTTT. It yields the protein CSAKTGLSTDTQYF.

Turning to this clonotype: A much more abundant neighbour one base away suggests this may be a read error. The CDR3 here is CSARDYGDWNTDSQYF. The CDR3 DNA reads as TGCAGTGCTAGAGATTATGGGGACTGGAATACAGATTCGCAGTATTTT. The V call is TRBV20-1, the J call TRBJ2-3; maybe TRBD2 (6 bases). CDR3 length: 16 residues. Germline V gene sequence: CDR1 DFQATT, CDR2 SNEGSKA (reference sequence).

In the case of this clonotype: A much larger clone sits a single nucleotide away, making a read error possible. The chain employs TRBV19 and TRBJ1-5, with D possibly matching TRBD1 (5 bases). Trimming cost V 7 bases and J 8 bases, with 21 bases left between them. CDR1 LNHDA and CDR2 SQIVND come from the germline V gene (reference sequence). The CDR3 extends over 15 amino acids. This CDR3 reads CASTNGRARNKPQHF. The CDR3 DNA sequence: TGTGCCAGTACGAATGGCAGGGCGAGAAATAAGCCCCAGCATTTT. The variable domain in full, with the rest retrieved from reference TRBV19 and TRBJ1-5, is DGGITQSPKYLFRKEGQNVTLSCEQNLNHDAMYWYRQDPGQGLRLIYYSQIVNDFQKGDIAEGYSVSREKKESFPLTVTSAQKNPTAFYLCASTNGRARNKPQHFGDGTRLSIL.

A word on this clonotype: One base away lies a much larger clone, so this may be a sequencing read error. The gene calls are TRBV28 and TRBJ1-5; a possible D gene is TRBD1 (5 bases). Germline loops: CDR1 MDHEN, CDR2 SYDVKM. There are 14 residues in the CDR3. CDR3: CASSLQGNYQPRHF. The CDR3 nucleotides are TGTGCCAGCAGCCTCCAGGGTAACTATCAGCCCCGGCATTTT.

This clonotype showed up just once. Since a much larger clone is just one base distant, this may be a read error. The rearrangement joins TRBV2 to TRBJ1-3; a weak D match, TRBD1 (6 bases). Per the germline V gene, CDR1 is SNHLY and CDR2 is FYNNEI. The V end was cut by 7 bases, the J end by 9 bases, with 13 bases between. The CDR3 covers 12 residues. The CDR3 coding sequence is TGTGCCAGCAACAGGGCCCTAGCCACCATATATTTT. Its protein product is CASNRALATIYF.

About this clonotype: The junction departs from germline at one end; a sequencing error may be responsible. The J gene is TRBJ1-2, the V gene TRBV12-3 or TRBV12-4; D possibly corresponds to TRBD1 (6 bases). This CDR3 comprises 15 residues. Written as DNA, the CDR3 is TGTGCCAGCAGCTTAGAGGGGACAAAGAACTATGGCTACACCTTC. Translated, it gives CASSLEGTKNYGYTF.

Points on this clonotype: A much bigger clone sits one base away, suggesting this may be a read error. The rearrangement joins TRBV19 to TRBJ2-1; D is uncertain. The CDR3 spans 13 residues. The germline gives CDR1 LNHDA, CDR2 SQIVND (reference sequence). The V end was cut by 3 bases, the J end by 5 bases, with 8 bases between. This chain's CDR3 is CASSISSDNEQFF. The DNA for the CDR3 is TGTGCCAGTAGTATCAGTAGTGACAATGAGCAGTTCTTC.

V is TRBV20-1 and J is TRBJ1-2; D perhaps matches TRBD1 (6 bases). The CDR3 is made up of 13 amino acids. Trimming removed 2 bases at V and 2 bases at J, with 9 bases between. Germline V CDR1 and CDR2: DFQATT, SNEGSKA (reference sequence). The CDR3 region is CSARRGGNYGYTF. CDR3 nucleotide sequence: TGCAGTGCTAGAAGAGGGGGAAACTATGGCTACACCTTC.

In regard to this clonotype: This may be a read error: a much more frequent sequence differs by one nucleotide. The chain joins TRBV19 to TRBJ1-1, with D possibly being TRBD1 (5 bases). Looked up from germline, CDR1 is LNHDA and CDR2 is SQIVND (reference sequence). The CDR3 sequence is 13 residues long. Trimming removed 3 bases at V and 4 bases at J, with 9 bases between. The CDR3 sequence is CASSIGRVTEAFF. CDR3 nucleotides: TGTGCCAGTAGTATCGGCAGGGTCACTGAAGCTTTCTTT.

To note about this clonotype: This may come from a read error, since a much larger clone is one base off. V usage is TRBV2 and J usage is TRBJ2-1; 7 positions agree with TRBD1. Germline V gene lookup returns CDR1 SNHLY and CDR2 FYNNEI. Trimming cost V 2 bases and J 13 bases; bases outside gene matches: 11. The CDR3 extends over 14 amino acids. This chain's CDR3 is CASSENRGFGDQFF. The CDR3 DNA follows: TGTGCCAGCAGTGAAAACAGGGGTTTCGGTGATCAGTTCTTC.

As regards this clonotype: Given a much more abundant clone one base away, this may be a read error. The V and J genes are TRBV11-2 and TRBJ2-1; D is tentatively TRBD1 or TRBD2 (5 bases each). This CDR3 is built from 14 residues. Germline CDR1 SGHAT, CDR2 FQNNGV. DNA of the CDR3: TGTGCCAGCAGCTTCGACCGGGACGTCTACGAGCGGTACTTC. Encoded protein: CASSFDRDVYERYF. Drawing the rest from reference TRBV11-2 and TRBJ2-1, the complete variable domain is EAGVAQSPRYKIIEKRQSVAFWCNPISGHATLYWYQQILGQGPKLLIQFQNNGVVDDSQLPKDRFSAERLKGVDSTLKIQPAKLEDSAVYLCASSFDRDVYERYFGPGTRLTVL.

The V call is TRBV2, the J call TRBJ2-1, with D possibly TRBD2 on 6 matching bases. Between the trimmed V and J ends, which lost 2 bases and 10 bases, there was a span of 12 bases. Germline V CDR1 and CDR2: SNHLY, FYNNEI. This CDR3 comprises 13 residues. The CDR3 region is CASSELRGLEQFF. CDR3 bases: TGTGCCAGCAGTGAATTGAGGGGACTCGAGCAGTTCTTC.

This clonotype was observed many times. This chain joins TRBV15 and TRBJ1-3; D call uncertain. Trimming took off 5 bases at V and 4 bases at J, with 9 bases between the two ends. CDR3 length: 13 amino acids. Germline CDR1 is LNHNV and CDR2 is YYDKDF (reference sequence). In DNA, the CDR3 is TGTGCCACCAGCTCAAGGAGGGGAAACACCATATATTTT. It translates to CATSSRRGNTIYF.

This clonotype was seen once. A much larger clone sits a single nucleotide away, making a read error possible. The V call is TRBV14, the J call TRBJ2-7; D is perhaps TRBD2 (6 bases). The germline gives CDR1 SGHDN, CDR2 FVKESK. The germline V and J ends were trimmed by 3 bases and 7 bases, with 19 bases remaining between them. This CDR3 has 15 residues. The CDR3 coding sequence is TGTGCCAGCAGCCAGACTAGAGGATCCTACAATGAGCAGTACTTC. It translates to CASSQTRGSYNEQYF.

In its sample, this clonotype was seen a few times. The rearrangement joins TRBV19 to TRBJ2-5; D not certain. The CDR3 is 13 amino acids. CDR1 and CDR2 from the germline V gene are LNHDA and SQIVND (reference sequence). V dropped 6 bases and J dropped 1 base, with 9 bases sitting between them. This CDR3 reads CASSPGFQETQYF. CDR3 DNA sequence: TGTGCCAGTAGCCCGGGTTTCCAAGAGACCCAGTACTTC.

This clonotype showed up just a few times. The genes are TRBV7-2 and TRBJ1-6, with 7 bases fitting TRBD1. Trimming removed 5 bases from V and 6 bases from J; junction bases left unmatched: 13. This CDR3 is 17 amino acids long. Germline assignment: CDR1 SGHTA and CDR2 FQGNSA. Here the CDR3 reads CASSHSTGNRFNSPLHF. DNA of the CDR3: TGTGCCAGCAGCCACTCGACAGGGAATCGGTTTAATTCACCCCTCCACTTT.

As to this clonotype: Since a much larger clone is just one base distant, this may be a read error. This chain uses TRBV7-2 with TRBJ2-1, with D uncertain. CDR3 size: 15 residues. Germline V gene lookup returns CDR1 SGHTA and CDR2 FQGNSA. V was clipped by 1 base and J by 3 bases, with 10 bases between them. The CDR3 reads CASSLVYGLYNEQFF. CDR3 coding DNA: TGTGCCAGCAGCTTAGTCTATGGGCTCTACAATGAGCAGTTCTTC.

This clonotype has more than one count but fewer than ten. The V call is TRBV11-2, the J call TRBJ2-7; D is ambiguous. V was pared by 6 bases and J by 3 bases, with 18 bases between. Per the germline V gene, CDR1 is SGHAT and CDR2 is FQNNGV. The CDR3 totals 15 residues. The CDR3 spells CASSPIVGSVYEQYF. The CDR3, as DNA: TGTGCCAGCAGTCCGATCGTAGGGTCCGTCTACGAGCAGTACTTC.

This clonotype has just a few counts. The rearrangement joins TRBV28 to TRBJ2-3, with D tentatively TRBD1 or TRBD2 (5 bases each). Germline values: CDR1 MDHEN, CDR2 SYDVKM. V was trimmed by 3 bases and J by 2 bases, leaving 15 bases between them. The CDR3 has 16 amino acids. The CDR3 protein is CASSFPGTQPTDTQYF. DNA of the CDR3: TGTGCCAGCAGTTTCCCCGGGACCCAACCCACAGATACGCAGTATTTT. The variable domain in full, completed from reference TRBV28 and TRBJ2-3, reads DVKVTQSSRYLVKRTGEKVFLECVQDMDHENMFWYRQDPGLGLRLIYFSYDVKMKEKGDIPEGYSVSREKKERFSLILESASTNQTSMYLCASSFPGTQPTDTQYFGPGTRLTVL.

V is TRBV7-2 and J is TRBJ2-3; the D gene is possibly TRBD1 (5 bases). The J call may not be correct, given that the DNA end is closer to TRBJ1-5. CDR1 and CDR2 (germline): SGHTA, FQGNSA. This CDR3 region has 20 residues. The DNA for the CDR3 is TGTGCCAGCAGCTTAGTGGGACTAGCGGGAGTATTGGCTAGCACAGATACGCAGCATTTT. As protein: CASSLVGLAGVLASTDTQHF.

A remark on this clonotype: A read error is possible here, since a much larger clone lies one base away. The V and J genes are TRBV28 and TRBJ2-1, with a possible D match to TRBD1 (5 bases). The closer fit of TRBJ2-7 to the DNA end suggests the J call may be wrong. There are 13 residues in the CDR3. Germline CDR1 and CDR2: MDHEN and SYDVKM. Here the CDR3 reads CAGSLGHLYEQYF. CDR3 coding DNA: TGTGCCGGCAGCTTAGGACACCTATACGAGCAGTACTTC.

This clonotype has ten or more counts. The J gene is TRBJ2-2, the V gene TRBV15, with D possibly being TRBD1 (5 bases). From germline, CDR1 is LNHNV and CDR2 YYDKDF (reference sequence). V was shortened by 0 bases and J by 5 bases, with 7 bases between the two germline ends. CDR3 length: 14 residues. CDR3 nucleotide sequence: TGTGCCACCAGCAGAGAACAGGTTACCGGGGAGCTGTTTTTT. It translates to CATSREQVTGELFF.